Listed below are T cell receptor beta chains from one sample, sequenced in a study of blood T cell repertoires in COVID-19. Measured with immunoSEQ multiplex PCR; TCRdb has only the in-frame clones, and not every one. The sample has around 150,000 clones, about nine tenths seen once. The sequenced material came from peripheral blood. These TCRs come from a man aged 60 to 69 with active or convalescent COVID-19. The CDR3 runs from the conserved cysteine through the conserved F or W. A D gene is named only where the DNA matches it firmly. Clone size appears in some rows only: once, few, many, or a class for an expanded clone.

D	size	V	J	DNA	CDR3
NA	NA	TRBV6-5	TRBJ1-2	TGTGCCAGCAGTTACGGGGGGAACTATGGCTACACCTTC	CASSYGGNYGYTF
NA	once	TRBV27	TRBJ1-1	TGTGCCAGCAGCTTCAGGGTTTTTACTGAAGCTTTCTTT	CASSFRVFTEAFF
NA	NA	TRBV14	TRBJ2-1	TGTGCCAGCAGCCAGACCGGGACTCCAACGGGGAATGAGCAGTTCTTC	CASSQTGTPTGNEQFF
NA	NA	TRBV5-1	TRBJ2-2	TGCGCCAGCAGCTTGGGAGATTCGAACACCGGGGAGCTGTTTTTT	CASSLGDSNTGELFF
NA	NA	TRBV6-1	TRBJ1-2	TGTGCCAGCAGTGAAAGACTCATCCCCGGGGGGCCGAGGGGGGTTTATGGCTACACCTTC	CASSERLIPGGPRGVYGYTF
TRBD2	NA	TRBV2	TRBJ2-7	TGTGCCACCTCCCTGCGCGGGGGTCCCTACGAGCAGTACTTC	CATSLRGGPYEQYF
NA	NA	TRBV5-1	TRBJ1-2	TGCGCCAGCAGCTCCGCTGAGGGCTATGGCTACACCTTC	CASSSAEGYGYTF
TRBD2	NA	TRBV11-3	TRBJ2-1	TGTGCCAGCAGCCGGGAGGCTAGCAATGAGCAGTTCTTC	CASSREASNEQFF
TRBD2	few	TRBV7-6	TRBJ2-7	TGTGCCAGCAGCTTAGCAGCTAGCGGGAGCTCCTACGAGCAGTACTTC	CASSLAASGSSYEQYF
TRBD1	NA	TRBV18	TRBJ1-2	TGTGCCAGCTCACCGCCCGACAGGGGGGATGTCTATGGCTACACCTTC	CASSPPDRGDVYGYTF
TRBD1	NA	TRBV25-1	TRBJ1-2	TGTGCCAGCAGAAGACCAGGGGGTAGCTATGGCTACACCTTC	CASRRPGGSYGYTF